The T cell receptor (beta chain) under discussion was sequenced for a study of blood T cell repertoires in COVID-19. For the study at large: From T cells, B-cell-depleted T cells, or PBMCs came the material, which was cDNA or gDNA.

Measured with immunoSEQ multiplex PCR; TCRdb has only the in-frame clones, and not every one. In the table there are more than 60,000 clones, around 89% of which are singletons. This clone was recorded once. Per the germline V gene, CDR1 is SNHLY and CDR2 is FYNNEI. The length of the CDR3 is 14 residues. The germline V and J ends were trimmed by 2 bases and 2 bases, with 8 bases remaining between them. The chain is built from TRBV2 and TRBJ2-3, with D tentatively TRBD2 (6 bases). The sequence was collected from a woman aged 40 to 50 who had recovered from COVID-19. The sample taken for sequencing was PBMCs or T cells enriched from blood (not recorded which). This CDR3 reads CASSESGFTDTQYF. In DNA form, the CDR3 reads TGTGCCAGCAGTGAAAGCGGGTTCACAGATACGCAGTATTTT.